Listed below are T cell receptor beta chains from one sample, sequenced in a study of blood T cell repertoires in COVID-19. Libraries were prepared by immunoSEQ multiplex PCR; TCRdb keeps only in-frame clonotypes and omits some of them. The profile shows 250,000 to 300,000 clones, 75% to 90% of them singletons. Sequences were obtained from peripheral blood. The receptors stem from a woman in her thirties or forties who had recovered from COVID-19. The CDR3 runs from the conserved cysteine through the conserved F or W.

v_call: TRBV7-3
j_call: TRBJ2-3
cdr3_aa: CASSLGGGPDTQYF

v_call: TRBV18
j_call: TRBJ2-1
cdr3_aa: CASSPTASGRGHEQFF

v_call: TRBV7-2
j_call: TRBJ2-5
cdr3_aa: CASSFRFGGGLQETQYF

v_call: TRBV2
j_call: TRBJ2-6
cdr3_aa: CASRLDSPRANVLTF

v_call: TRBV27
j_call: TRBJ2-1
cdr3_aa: CASSYSWTGSGNEQFF

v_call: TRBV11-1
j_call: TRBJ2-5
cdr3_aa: CASSMRTGVQQETQYF

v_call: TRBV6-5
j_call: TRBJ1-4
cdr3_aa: CASSYSLVGVRKLFF

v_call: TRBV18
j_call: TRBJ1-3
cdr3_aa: CASSTGGSSSGNTIYF

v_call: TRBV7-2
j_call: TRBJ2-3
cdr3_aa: CASSLGGLASTDTQYF

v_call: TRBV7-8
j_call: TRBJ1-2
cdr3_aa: CASSLAGTLYDYGYTF

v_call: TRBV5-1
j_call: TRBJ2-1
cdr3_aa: CASTLRTSGDNEQFF

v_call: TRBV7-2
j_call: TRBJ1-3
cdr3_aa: CASSSRSFSSGNTIYF

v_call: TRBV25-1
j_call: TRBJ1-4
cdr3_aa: CASSSPRGLNEKLFF

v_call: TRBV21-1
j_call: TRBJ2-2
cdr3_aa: CASSKDQSLANTGELFF

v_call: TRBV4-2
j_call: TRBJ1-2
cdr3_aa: CASSQVPRGGDYGYTF

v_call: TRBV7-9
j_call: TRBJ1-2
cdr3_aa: CASSLLGTGRAAGYTF

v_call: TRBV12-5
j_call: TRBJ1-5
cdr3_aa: CASGFGQPQHF

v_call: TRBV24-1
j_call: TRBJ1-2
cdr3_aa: CATSGPDSGYGYTF

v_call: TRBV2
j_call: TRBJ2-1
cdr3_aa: CASSYGFTGYNEQFF

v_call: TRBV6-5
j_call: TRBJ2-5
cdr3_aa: CASSFLAGVETQYF

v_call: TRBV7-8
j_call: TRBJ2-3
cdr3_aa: CASSARDRGTDTQYF

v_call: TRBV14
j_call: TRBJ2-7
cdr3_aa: CASSQNRGSEQYF

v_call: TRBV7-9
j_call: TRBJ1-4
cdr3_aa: CASRRATNEKLFF

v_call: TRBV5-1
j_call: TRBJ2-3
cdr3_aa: CASSQRDTQYF

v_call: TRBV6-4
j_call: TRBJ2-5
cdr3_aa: CARANSLEYF

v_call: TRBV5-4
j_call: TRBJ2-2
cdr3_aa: CASSGGGLAAGELFF

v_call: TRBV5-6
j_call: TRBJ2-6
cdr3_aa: CASTKKTGAGANVLTF

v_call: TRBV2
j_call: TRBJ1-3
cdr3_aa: CASSDRHSGNTIYF

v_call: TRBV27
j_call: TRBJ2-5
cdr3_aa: CASSPQGAETQYF

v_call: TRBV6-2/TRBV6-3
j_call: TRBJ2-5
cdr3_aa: CASSYPTAYQYF

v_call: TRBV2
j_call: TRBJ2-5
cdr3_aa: CASSDGSGIETQYF

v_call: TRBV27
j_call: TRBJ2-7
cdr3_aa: CASSSLGLTYEQYF

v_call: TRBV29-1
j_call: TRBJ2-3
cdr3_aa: CSVQATDTQYF

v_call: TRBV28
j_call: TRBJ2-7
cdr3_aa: CASSLSLAGYEQYF

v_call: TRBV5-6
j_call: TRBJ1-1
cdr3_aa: CASSRDSPEAFF

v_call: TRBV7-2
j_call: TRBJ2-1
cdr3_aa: CASSAPGLARNEQFF

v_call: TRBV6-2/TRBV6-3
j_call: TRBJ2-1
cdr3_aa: CASSYSGGLNEQFF